This T cell receptor (beta chain) is drawn from a study of blood T cell repertoires in COVID-19. Study-wide context: Collection of acute and convalescent COVID-19 samples took place in the United States, Italy and Spain. Sample material is recorded as cDNA or gDNA derived from T cells, B-cell-depleted T cells, or PBMCs.

This CDR3 has 13 amino acids. V was clipped by 4 bases and J by 4 bases, with 8 bases between them. Germline V gene sequence: CDR1 LGHDT, CDR2 YNNKEL (reference sequence). Per the study methods: Amplification of reference gene primers was used by the study to estimate nucleated cell counts. Clones were read by immunoSEQ multiplex PCR, and TCRdb kept only the in-frame ones, dropping some. That table gives V, J and clone size, and the DNA gave D and trimming. Counted here are some 160,000 clones, approximately 80% occurring once; the ten biggest clones make up over 11%. This clone was counted a few times.

The rearrangement links TRBV3-1 (or the pseudogene TRBV3-2) to TRBJ1-5, with D possibly matching TRBD1 (5 bases). Sequenced: peripheral blood. This clonotype was sampled from an elderly woman with acute or convalescent COVID-19. The CDR3 sequence is CASSPTENQPQHF. Written as DNA, the CDR3 is TGTGCCAGCAGCCCGACAGAAAATCAGCCCCAGCATTTT.